This is a list of T cell receptor beta chains from one sample in a study of CD8 T cells in ankylosing spondylitis. TCRdb used MiXCR to reprocess the 5' RACE reads, holding one entry per CDR3 protein. The sample holds about 240,000 distinct CDR3 sequences, roughly 8.6% seen once. Sequencing used blood, either unsorted or a sorted T cell fraction (not recorded which). The receptors originated from a male donor with ankylosing spondylitis or in good health (not recorded which). Each CDR3 is given with its conserved first and last residue. A D gene is named only where the DNA matches it firmly. Size values are once, few and many counts, or a class for expanded clones, and some rows have none.

V	J	D	size	CDR3	DNA
TRBV18	TRBJ1-3	NA	many	CASSPPMGESGNTIYF	TGTGCCAGCTCACCACCGATGGGGGAGTCTGGAAACACCATATATTTT
TRBV7-9	TRBJ2-5	TRBD1	many	CASSLWDRDIQYF	TGTGCCAGCAGCTTGTGGGACAGGGATATCCAGTACTTC
TRBV5-1	TRBJ2-1	NA	many	CASSAPDRVNEQFF	TGCGCCAGCAGCGCACCTGACAGAGTCAATGAGCAGTTCTTC
TRBV20-1	TRBJ2-1	TRBD2	many	CSARTLAGYNEQFF	TGCAGTGCCCGGACGCTAGCGGGTTACAATGAGCAGTTCTTC
TRBV3-1	TRBJ2-5	NA	many	CASSQGERTETQYF	TGTGCCAGCAGCCAAGGGGAAAGGACGGAGACCCAGTACTTC
TRBV29-1	TRBJ2-1	NA	NA	CSVQLRQLEEFF	TGCAGCGTTCAACTTCGACAGCTAGAAGAGTTCTTC
TRBV20-1	TRBJ1-4	NA	many	CSARGGELFF	TGCAGTGCTAGAGGGGGGGAACTGTTTTTT
TRBV7-9	TRBJ2-5	NA	many	CASSFMDIQETQYF	TGTGCCAGCAGCTTTATGGACATCCAAGAGACCCAGTACTTC
TRBV19	TRBJ2-1	TRBD1	many	CASDRGPKYNEQFF	TGTGCCAGCGACAGGGGGCCGAAGTACAATGAGCAGTTCTTC
TRBV12-3/TRBV12-4	TRBJ2-4	NA	many	CASSPYFTTEIAKNIQYF	TGTGCCAGCAGTCCCTACTTTACGACAGAAATAGCCAAAAACATTCAGTACTTC
TRBV12-3/TRBV12-4	TRBJ2-5	TRBD1	many	CASSGQVRGTQYF	TGTGCCAGCAGTGGACAGGTTCGGGGGACCCAGTACTTC
TRBV6-2/TRBV6-3	TRBJ2-1	NA	many	CASSYSDVAVLNYNEQFF	TGTGCCAGCAGTTATTCCGACGTGGCAGTATTGAACTACAATGAGCAGTTCTTC
TRBV7-9	TRBJ2-7	TRBD2	many	CASSLTSGGKPYEQYF	TGTGCCAGCAGCTTGACTAGCGGGGGGAAACCCTACGAGCAGTACTTC
TRBV5-1	TRBJ2-2	NA	few	CASSLEEGTGELFF	TGCGCCAGCAGCTTGGAGGAGGGCACCGGGGAGCTGTTTTTT
TRBV20-1	TRBJ2-1	TRBD2	many	CSARDLGTSGVHEQFF	TGCAGTGCTAGAGACCTCGGGACTAGCGGGGTTCATGAGCAGTTCTTC
TRBV19	TRBJ1-1	TRBD1	few	CASSIGGQLNTEAFF	TGTGCCAGTAGTATAGGGGGACAGCTGAACACTGAAGCTTTCTTT
TRBV20-1	TRBJ2-1	NA	many	CSASGNSNEQFF	TGCAGTGCTAGCGGGAACAGCAATGAGCAGTTCTTC
TRBV4-1	TRBJ2-7	TRBD2	many	CASSSRLAGTYEQYF	TGCGCCAGCAGCTCCCGACTAGCGGGAACCTACGAGCAGTACTTC
TRBV24-1	TRBJ1-1	NA	NA	CATSRGPLAFF	TGTGCCACCAGTCGGGGGCCCTTAGCTTTCTTT
TRBV15	TRBJ1-2	NA	many	CATSRVPGSYYGYTF	TGTGCCACCAGCAGAGTTCCAGGGAGTTACTATGGCTACACCTTC
TRBV6-2/TRBV6-3	TRBJ1-1	NA	NA	CASSYSGGYTEAFF	TGTGCCAGCAGTTACTCAGGCGGGTACACTGAAGCTTTCTTT
TRBV7-2	TRBJ2-5	TRBD2	NA	CASSLAAGVIETQYF	TGTGCCAGCAGCTTAGCTGCGGGGGTTATCGAGACCCAGTACTTC
TRBV5-6	TRBJ2-1	NA	many	CASSLPRTAYNEQFF	TGTGCCAGCAGCCTTCCTAGGACAGCATACAATGAGCAGTTCTTC
TRBV19	TRBJ1-1	NA	many	CASRPLDSNTEAFF	TGTGCCAGTAGGCCCCTGGACAGCAACACTGAAGCTTTCTTT
TRBV11-3	TRBJ2-2	TRBD2	NA	CASSPGLAGFSAGELFF	TGTGCCAGCAGCCCTGGACTAGCGGGATTCAGCGCCGGGGAGCTGTTTTTT
TRBV10-3	TRBJ2-7	TRBD2	NA	CAITGSGGFHSYEQYF	TGTGCCATCACCGGGAGCGGGGGGTTTCATTCCTACGAGCAGTACTTC
TRBV4-1	TRBJ1-2	NA	many	CASSPEGRNYGYTF	TGCGCCAGCAGCCCCGAGGGCAGAAACTATGGCTACACCTTC
TRBV7-2	TRBJ2-6	NA	once	CASSLSPSGANVLTF	TGTGCCAGCAGCTTATCTCCCTCTGGGGCCAACGTCCTGACTTTC
TRBV30	TRBJ1-5	NA	few	CAWADSLNQPQHF	TGTGCCTGGGCTGACAGCTTAAATCAGCCCCAGCATTTT
TRBV3-1	TRBJ2-3	NA	many	CASSPLRGASGTDTQYF	TGTGCCAGCAGCCCCCTGAGGGGGGCTAGCGGCACAGATACGCAGTATTTT
TRBV12-3/TRBV12-4	TRBJ1-1	NA	many	CASSLTGTYTEAFF	TGTGCCAGCAGTCTTACCGGGACGTACACTGAAGCTTTCTTT
TRBV5-1	TRBJ2-7	NA	many	CASADPGQHYEQYF	TGCGCCAGCGCCGACCCGGGACAACATTACGAGCAGTACTTC
TRBV20-1	TRBJ2-2	NA	many	CSARSGQNTGELFF	TGCAGTGCTAGGAGCGGGCAGAACACCGGGGAGCTGTTTTTT
TRBV29-1	TRBJ1-2	NA	many	CSVEEGRAEYGYTF	TGCAGCGTTGAAGAGGGCAGGGCGGAGTATGGCTACACCTTC
TRBV5-1	TRBJ1-1	TRBD1	many	CASRPGTGMGSTEAFF	TGCGCCAGCAGACCCGGGACAGGGATGGGGAGCACTGAAGCTTTCTTT
TRBV21-1	TRBJ2-1	NA	many	CASSAPARGSYNEQFF	TGTGCCAGCAGCGCCCCTGCTAGGGGGTCCTACAATGAGCAGTTCTTC
TRBV6-2/TRBV6-3	TRBJ2-5	NA	NA	CASSRPGGQLETQYF	TGTGCCAGCAGCCGACCCGGGGGCCAACTGGAGACCCAGTACTTC
TRBV4-1	TRBJ1-2	TRBD1	NA	CASSQDGQDGYTF	TGCGCCAGCAGCCAAGATGGACAGGACGGCTACACCTTC
TRBV6-5	TRBJ2-1	TRBD2	many	CASSYSRRLAGVNEQFF	TGTGCCAGCAGTTACTCCCGGCGACTAGCGGGAGTCAATGAGCAGTTCTTC
TRBV11-1	TRBJ2-2	NA	many	CASSLNSRGSGELFF	TGTGCCAGCAGCTTAAACAGCCGGGGTTCCGGGGAGCTGTTTTTT
TRBV7-9	TRBJ2-7	NA	many	CASSPWDNSYEQYF	TGTGCCAGCAGCCCATGGGACAACTCCTACGAGCAGTACTTC
TRBV6-5	TRBJ1-2	NA	many	CASSYSALGGYTF	TGTGCCAGCAGTTATTCCGCTCTAGGTGGCTACACCTTC
TRBV15	TRBJ1-1	NA	many	CATSRGKVDNTEAFF	TGTGCCACCAGCAGAGGAAAGGTGGATAACACTGAAGCTTTCTTT
TRBV20-1	TRBJ2-7	TRBD2	NA	CSAYFGLAHEQYF	TGCAGTGCTTACTTCGGACTAGCCCACGAGCAGTACTTC
TRBV5-8	TRBJ2-3	NA	many	CASSAQSSTDTQYF	TGTGCCAGCAGCGCTCAGAGTAGCACAGATACGCAGTATTTT
TRBV5-1	TRBJ2-3	NA	many	CASSLTGRATDTQYF	TGCGCCAGCAGCTTAACAGGACGGGCCACAGATACGCAGTATTTT
TRBV3-1	TRBJ2-7	NA	many	CASSQADRYYEQYF	TGTGCCAGCAGCCAAGCTGACAGATACTACGAGCAGTACTTC
TRBV10-3	TRBJ2-1	NA	many	CAISETSLDEQFF	TGTGCCATCAGTGAAACTAGCTTGGATGAGCAGTTCTTC
TRBV28	TRBJ2-4	TRBD2	many	CASSSPSGADIQYF	TGTGCCAGCAGTTCCCCTAGCGGGGCGGACATTCAGTACTTC
TRBV5-5	TRBJ1-3	TRBD1	few	CASSVDSNRGPGNTIYF	TGTGCCAGCAGCGTCGACTCGAACAGGGGTCCTGGAAACACCATATATTTT
TRBV20-1	TRBJ1-2	NA	many	CSARDQAASGYTF	TGCAGTGCTAGAGATCAGGCAGCCTCTGGCTACACCTTC
TRBV12-3/TRBV12-4	TRBJ2-1	TRBD1	many	CASSFSGGREQFF	TGTGCCAGCAGTTTCTCAGGGGGCCGTGAGCAGTTCTTC
TRBV5-1	TRBJ2-2	NA	many	CASSLRPGYTGELFF	TGCGCCAGCAGCTTGAGACCGGGGTACACCGGGGAGCTGTTTTTT
TRBV6-5	TRBJ1-4	NA	many	CASSSINEKLFF	TGTGCCAGCAGTTCGATTAATGAAAAACTGTTTTTT